This T cell receptor beta chain was found in a study of T cells in Graves' hyperthyroidism and ophthalmopathy. The study, taken as a whole, reports: A 13 V-J model separated ophthalmopathy from stable hyperthyroidism.

CDR3 length equals 14 residues. Trimming at V came to 5 bases and at J to 4 bases, leaving 7 bases not matched to a gene. CDR1 MNHNS and CDR2 SASEGT come from the germline V gene. Among the patients, aged 18 to 65, hyperthyroidism was newly diagnosed and had lasted under 2 months. The source of the PBMCs was more than 9.5 ml of fresh peripheral blood. RNA transcripts yielded amplified TCR beta CDR3 regions. HTBI primers drove first-round RT-PCR of the TCR CDR3. Each CDR3 protein gets one entry after TCRdb re-called the multiplex PCR reads with MiXCR. Among approximately 330,000 distinct CDR3 sequences listed, roughly 20% were seen once. This clonotype came up many times. Its cognate antigen is unknown.

The sequenced sample was blood. This chain uses TRBV6-1 with TRBJ1-2; 7 bases align to TRBD1. The source of this sequence is a woman between 50 and 59 years old with Graves' hyperthyroidism. The CDR3: CASSHRGRGYGYTF. The CDR3 DNA reads TGTGCCAGCAGTCACAGGGGACGTGGCTATGGCTACACCTTC.